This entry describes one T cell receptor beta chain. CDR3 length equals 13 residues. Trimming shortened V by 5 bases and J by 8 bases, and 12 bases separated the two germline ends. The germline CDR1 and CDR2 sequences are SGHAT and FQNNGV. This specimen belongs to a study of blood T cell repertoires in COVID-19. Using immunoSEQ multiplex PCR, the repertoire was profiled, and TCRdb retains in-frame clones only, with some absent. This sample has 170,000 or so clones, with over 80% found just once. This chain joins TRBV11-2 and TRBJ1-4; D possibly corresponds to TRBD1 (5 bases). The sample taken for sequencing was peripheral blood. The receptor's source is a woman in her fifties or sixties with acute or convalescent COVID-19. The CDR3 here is CASSQGLLEKLFF. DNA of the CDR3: TGTGCCAGCAGCCAGGGCCTTTTAGAAAAACTGTTTTTT.